Following are 28 T cell receptor beta chains from one sample sequenced in a study of OX40 agonist ivuxolimab in advanced cancers. The repertoire was sequenced with immunoSEQ multiplex PCR; TCRdb's copy has only in-frame clones and lacks some. The sample contains about 8,000 clones, around 89% of which appear only once. Specimen: CD4+ or CD8+ T cells sorted from blood, collected in a trial of the OX40 agonist ivuxolimab. Receptor source: an adult with an advanced solid tumor such as melanoma, head and neck, liver or kidney cancer.

This chain joins TRBV10-3 and TRBJ1-1; weak D call: TRBD1 (6 bases). CDR1 and CDR2 (germline): ENHRY, SYGVKD. The ends were cut back, 5 bases at V and 3 bases at J, with 13 bases in the middle. The CDR3 runs to 14 residues. CDR3 bases: TGTGCCATCAGTCTACAGGGAAGGGACACTGAAGCTTTCTTT. This sequence encodes CAISLQGRDTEAFF.

J is TRBJ1-2 and V is TRBV6-5; D not resolved. V was cut by 0 bases and J by 8 bases, with 10 bases left in between. Looked up from germline, CDR1 is MNHEY and CDR2 is SVGAGI. CDR3 length equals 13 residues. The CDR3 DNA sequence: TGTGCCAGCAGTTACTCGGACGGTATAGGCTACACCTTC. Its protein product is CASSYSDGIGYTF.

The V and J genes are TRBV29-1 and TRBJ2-5; D is unclear. Trimming left V 1 base short and J 5 bases short, with 14 bases between. The CDR3 is 14 amino acids. CDR1 and CDR2 (germline): SQVTM, ANQGSEA. The CDR3 loop reads CSVEGLGFPETQYF. The CDR3 DNA sequence: TGCAGCGTTGAAGGCTTGGGCTTTCCGGAGACCCAGTACTTC.

Concerning this clone: In the same sample, other DNA sequences code for this CDR3. The chain carries TRBV9 and TRBJ2-5, with TRBD2 matching 8 bases. The length of the CDR3 is 15 residues. V lost 4 bases, J lost 4 bases, and 9 bases stayed unmatched. The germline CDR1 and CDR2 sequences are SGDLS and YYNGEE. The chain's CDR3 is CASSLLGTSGETQYF. CDR3 DNA: TGTGCCAGCAGCCTACTGGGAACTAGCGGAGAGACCCAGTACTTC.

V usage is TRBV6-6 and J usage is TRBJ1-6; D is undetermined. CDR3 length: 12 amino acids. Trimming left V 6 bases short and J 8 bases short, with 8 bases between. Germline V gene sequence: CDR1 MNHNY, CDR2 SVGAGI (reference sequence). CDR3 DNA: TGTGCCAGCAGGACCGGGGATTCACCCCTCCACTTT. Translating gives CASRTGDSPLHF.

The CDR3 protein is CAWSVGQPQPQHF. The CDR3 nucleotides read TGTGCCTGGAGTGTGGGGCAGCCCCAACCCCAGCATTTT. The rearrangement uses TRBV30 and TRBJ1-5, with a weak D call TRBD1 (5 bases). V gave up 0 bases and J gave up 10 bases, with 13 bases separating them. The CDR3 is made up of 13 amino acids. CDR1 and CDR2 from the germline V gene are GTSNPN and SVGIG (reference sequence).

CDR3 loop: CASSLSRVGSYEQYF. The CDR3 bases are TGTGCCAGCAGTTTATCGAGGGTGGGATCCTACGAGCAGTACTTC. The chain recombines TRBV27 with TRBJ2-7, with a possible D match to TRBD2 (5 bases). Germline CDR1 MNHEY, CDR2 SMNVEV (reference sequence). V was trimmed by 0 bases and J by 1 base, leaving 10 bases between them. The CDR3 spans 15 residues.

CDR3 protein: CASSQTDRELEKLFF. The CDR3 DNA reads as TGCGCCAGCAGCCAGACAGACAGGGAGCTCGAAAAACTGTTTTTT. The V gene is TRBV4-1, the J gene TRBJ1-4, with 7 bases matching TRBD1. Germline assignment: CDR1 MGHRA and CDR2 YSYEKL. J gave up 8 bases and V 3 bases, and 9 bases lay outside the gene matches. CDR3 length equals 15 residues.

The CDR3 loop reads CASSADRDQPQHF. The CDR3, as DNA: TGTGCCAGCAGTGCGGACAGGGATCAGCCCCAGCATTTT. The gene calls are TRBV2 and TRBJ1-5; 8 bases fit TRBD1. Germline values: CDR1 SNHLY, CDR2 FYNNEI. After removal of 4 bases from V and 5 bases from J, the junction contained 1 base not matched to a gene. The CDR3 length is 13 residues.

The chain carries TRBV6-5 and TRBJ1-2; D unresolved. The CDR3 is made up of 12 amino acids. CDR1 and CDR2 from the germline V gene are MNHEY and SVGAGI. V lost 5 bases and J 0 bases, leaving 4 bases between the germline ends. This CDR3 reads CASSPSNYGYTF. In DNA, the CDR3 is TGTGCCAGCAGTCCATCTAACTATGGCTACACCTTC.

This chain joins TRBV29-1 and TRBJ1-4; TRBD1 matches at 10 bases. Germline assignment: CDR1 SQVTM and CDR2 ANQGSEA. Trimming removed 7 bases from V and 0 bases from J; junction bases left unmatched: 11. The CDR3 extends over 17 amino acids. CDR3 residues: CSARTGTGDATNEKLFF. In DNA form, the CDR3 reads TGCAGCGCGCGAACCGGGACAGGGGATGCAACTAATGAAAAACTGTTTTTT. Together with reference TRBV29-1 and TRBJ1-4, the CDR3 gives the full variable domain: SAVISQKPSRDICQRGTSLTIQCQVDSQVTMMFWYRQQPGQSLTLIATANQGSEATYESGFVIDKFPISRPNLTFSTLTVSNMSPEDSSIYLCSARTGTGDATNEKLFFGSGTQLSVL.

This chain links TRBV29-1 with TRBJ2-6; TRBD1 agrees at 9 bases. V was pared by 6 bases and J by 0 bases, with 0 bases of the junction left unmatched. This CDR3 has 14 residues. Germline V gives CDR1 SQVTM, CDR2 ANQGSEA. CDR3 coding DNA: TGCAGCGTGGGACAGGGCTCTGGGGCCAACGTCCTGACTTTC. As protein: CSVGQGSGANVLTF.

CDR3 in DNA: TGTGCCAGCAGTTCGCTAGCGGGAGGGAGCTCCTACAATGAGCAGTTCTTC. Amino acids: CASSSLAGGSSYNEQFF. The rearrangement joins TRBV27 to TRBJ2-1; 12 bases are shared with TRBD2. CDR1 MNHEY and CDR2 SMNVEV come from the germline V gene (reference sequence). This CDR3 has 17 residues. V was clipped by 4 bases and J by 0 bases; unmatched bases: 4.

The chain links TRBV5-6 to TRBJ2-1, with 8 bases fitting TRBD2. Germline CDR1 reads SGHDT; CDR2 reads YYEEEE. The length of the CDR3 is 13 residues. After removal of 5 bases from V and 7 bases from J, the junction contained 5 bases not matched to a gene. The CDR3 nucleotides are TGTGCCAGCAGTTGGGGACTAGGAAATGAGCAGTTCTTC. This gives the protein CASSWGLGNEQFF. Based on the CDR3 plus reference TRBV5-6 and TRBJ2-1, the full variable domain is DAGVTQSPTHLIKTRGQQVTLRCSPKSGHDTVSWYQQALGQGPQFIFQYYEEEERQRGNFPDRFSGHQFPNYSSELNVNALLLGDSALYLCASSWGLGNEQFFGPGTRLTVL.

In this sample, this clone turned up once. This chain uses TRBV7-2 with TRBJ2-3; 7 bases are shared with TRBD2. Germline values: CDR1 SGHTA, CDR2 FQGNSA. The CDR3 is made up of 16 amino acids. After removal of 4 bases from V and 1 base from J, the junction contained 8 bases not matched to a gene. The CDR3 sequence: CASSSRDYTGTDTQYF. The CDR3 DNA reads as TGTGCCAGCAGCTCCCGGGACTACACAGGCACAGATACGCAGTATTTT.

The chain carries TRBV7-6 and TRBJ2-1, with D unresolved. CDR1 is SGHVS and CDR2 is FNYEAQ in the germline V gene. This CDR3 spans 13 amino acids. V lost 5 bases, J lost 8 bases, and 13 bases lay in between. The CDR3 DNA is TGTGCCAGCAGCAGGACCCTTGAGTATGAGCAGTTCTTC. As protein: CASSRTLEYEQFF.

Of note for this clone: Other DNA sequences in the sample encode the same CDR3. The chain carries TRBV7-3 and TRBJ2-7; 7 nucleotides line up with TRBD2. CDR1 is SGHTA and CDR2 is FQGTGA in the germline V gene. CDR3 size: 16 residues. The CDR3 DNA reads TGCGCCAGCAGCTCGTCGGGGGGAGACTTACGGTACGAGCAGTACGTC. Translation: CASSSSGGDLRYEQYV.

This chain connects TRBV5-4 to TRBJ2-7; no firm D call. V was shortened by 3 bases and J by 0 bases, with 10 bases between the two germline ends. Germline assignment: CDR1 SGHNT and CDR2 YYREEE (reference sequence). The CDR3 loop spans 14 amino acids. Here the CDR3 reads CASSSDMSSYEQYF. The CDR3 coding sequence is TGTGCCAGCAGCTCTGACATGAGCTCCTACGAGCAGTACTTC.

The rearrangement links TRBV7-2 to TRBJ2-2; D may be TRBD1 or TRBD2 (6 bases each). Trimming took off 5 bases at V and 1 base at J, with 14 bases between the two ends. The CDR3 is made up of 16 amino acids. Germline V gene data show CDR1 as SGHTA and CDR2 as FQGNSA. The CDR3 sequence: CASSQGGTRNTGELFF. The DNA for the CDR3 is TGTGCCAGCAGCCAAGGGGGGACCAGGAACACCGGGGAGCTGTTTTTT.

The chain is built from TRBV11-1 and TRBJ1-2, with D possibly matching TRBD1 (5 bases). Per the germline V gene, CDR1 is SGHAT and CDR2 is FQDESV (reference sequence). Trimming pared 0 bases from V and 1 base from J, leaving 12 bases between. CDR3 length: 16 amino acids. CDR3 protein: CASSLAEGLINYGYTF. CDR3 nucleotides: TGTGCCAGCAGCTTAGCGGAGGGACTCATTAACTATGGCTACACCTTC.

The chain joins TRBV7-9 to TRBJ1-4, with unresolved D. CDR3 length: 15 amino acids. CDR1 and CDR2 from the germline V gene are SEHNR and FQNEAQ (reference sequence). Trimming left V 1 base short and J 7 bases short, with 13 bases between. CDR3 loop: CASSLVSAAIEKLFF. The CDR3 region has the DNA TGTGCCAGCAGCTTAGTCTCCGCGGCGATTGAAAAACTGTTTTTT. The entire variable domain, with the rest obtained from reference TRBV7-9 and TRBJ1-4, is as follows: DTGVSQNPRHKITKRGQNVTFRCDPISEHNRLYWYRQTLGQGPEFLTYFQNEAQLEKSRLLSDRFSAERPKGSFSTLEIQRTEQGDSAMYLCASSLVSAAIEKLFFGSGTQLSVL.

The rearrangement joins TRBV7-6 to TRBJ2-3, with D possibly TRBD1 on 5 matching bases. The CDR3 is 17 amino acids. In germline, CDR1 is SGHVS, CDR2 FNYEAQ. V dropped 1 base and J dropped 0 bases, with 14 bases sitting between them. The CDR3 protein is CASSLGVAGPSTDTQYF. CDR3 nucleotide sequence: TGTGCCAGCAGCTTAGGCGTGGCAGGGCCTAGCACAGATACGCAGTATTTT.

The chain combines TRBV5-1 with TRBJ2-1; the D gene is possibly TRBD1 (6 bases). The CDR3 has 20 residues. V dropped 1 base and J dropped 1 base, with 24 bases sitting between them. CDR1 is SGHRS, CDR2 YFSETQ, per germline. CDR3 nucleotide sequence: TGCGCCAGCAGCTTGAAGTTTTTAGGACAGCCCGGAGTTTCCTACAATGAGCAGTTCTTC. Translated: CASSLKFLGQPGVSYNEQFF.

The V call is TRBV5-4, the J call TRBJ1-5; D ambiguous. The CDR3 spans 19 residues. Germline lookup yields CDR1 SGHNT and CDR2 YYREEE (reference sequence). The V end was cut by 1 base, the J end by 1 base, with 21 bases between. For the CDR3, the DNA is TGTGCCAGCAGCTTGTCGGCAGCGTTGGGGTTTGTAAGCAATCAGCCCCAGCATTTT. This translates into CASSLSAALGFVSNQPQHF.

The chain combines TRBV6-6 with TRBJ2-5; D might be TRBD2 (6 bases). The J call could be wrong; TRBJ2-7 is a better fit for the DNA end. CDR1 and CDR2 from the germline V gene are MNHNY and SVGAGI (reference sequence). This CDR3 spans 14 amino acids. The CDR3 here is CASKGNGSPSEQYF. The DNA for the CDR3 is TGTGCCAGCAAGGGGAACGGGAGCCCTTCCGAGCAGTACTTC.

This clone was found a few times. This sequence joins TRBV6-5 and TRBJ1-4; maybe TRBD1 (5 bases). CDR1 is MNHEY and CDR2 is SVGAGI in the germline V gene. V was shortened by 5 bases and J by 4 bases, with 11 bases between the two germline ends. The CDR3 has 14 residues. CDR3 nucleotide sequence: TGTGCCAGCAGTATCCAGGGTAATAATGAAAAACTGTTTTTT. This gives the protein CASSIQGNNEKLFF.

The chain recombines TRBV20-1 with TRBJ1-2; possibly TRBD1 for D (5 bases). This CDR3 region has 10 residues. V lost 5 bases and J lost 8, with 9 bases in between. Germline assignment: CDR1 DFQATT and CDR2 SNEGSKA (reference sequence). The CDR3 sequence is CSAFGGGYTF. For the CDR3, the DNA is TGCAGTGCTTTTGGGGGAGGCTACACCTTC.

The chain carries TRBV10-3 and TRBJ2-1; weak D call: TRBD1 (7 bases). This CDR3 has 14 residues. CDR1 and CDR2 from the germline V gene are ENHRY and SYGVKD. V lost 10 bases to trimming and J lost 0 bases, with 13 bases between them. This CDR3 reads CATMRDSSYNEQFF. CDR3 DNA: TGTGCCACCATGCGGGACAGCTCCTACAATGAGCAGTTCTTC.